This record concerns one TCR beta chain sequence. Germline CDR1 is MDHEN and CDR2 is SYDVKM. V gave up 5 bases and J gave up 1 base; unmatched junction bases: 7. The CDR3 length is 15 residues. This sample stems from a study of blood T cell repertoires in COVID-19. About the research overall: COVID-19 samples, acute and convalescent, were from the United States, Italy and Spain.

The repertoire was sequenced with immunoSEQ multiplex PCR; TCRdb's copy has only in-frame clones and lacks some. The sample lists approximately 190,000 clones, 88% occurring once. The receptor's source is a man aged 35-49 years with active or convalescent COVID-19. Sequences were obtained from peripheral blood. This chain connects TRBV28 to TRBJ1-1; 7 bases match TRBD1. Written as DNA, the CDR3 is TGTGCCAGCAGTAAACCCGGGACAGCGAACACTGAAGCTTTCTTT. The encoded protein is CASSKPGTANTEAFF.